The clone carrying this TCR beta chain has only a few counts. Sequencing was performed with immunoSEQ multiplex PCR; in TCRdb, only in-frame clones are kept and a portion is missing. This sample has some 1 million clones, with more than 65% found just once. Caucasian adults residing in Nashville, Tennessee made up all the donors. CD4+ cells yielded CD45RA+ naive and CD45RA-negative memory subsets. V was pared by 5 bases and J by 2 bases, with 14 bases between. Germline V gene data show CDR1 as SGHTA and CDR2 as FQGNSA. CDR3 length equals 15 residues. This entry is derived from a study of shared clonotypes between healthy human individuals.

The chain joins TRBV7-2 to TRBJ2-3; D perhaps matches TRBD1 (5 bases). Sequenced sample: memory CD4+ T cells sorted from blood. Subset reported: CD45RA-negative fraction. The clonotype was recovered from a young man in good health. The DNA of the CDR3 is TGTGCCAGCAGCCCCCGTACAGGCCCCACAGATACGCAGTATTTT. Amino acids: CASSPRTGPTDTQYF.